The 28 T cell receptor beta chains in this list originate from one sample, sequenced in a study of T cell responses to AZD1222 COVID-19 vaccine. The repertoire was sequenced with immunoSEQ multiplex PCR; TCRdb's copy has only in-frame clones and lacks some. The sample contains 100,000 to 150,000 clones, 88% of which appear only once. Sequenced here: peripheral blood, sampled 28 days after the second AZD1222 dose. The source of these receptors is an adult who received the AZD1222 COVID-19 vaccine.

V is TRBV11-3 and J is TRBJ2-1, with TRBD2 identical over 10 bases. Losses at the gene ends were 5 bases for V and 4 bases for J; bases not matched to a gene: 11. The CDR3 extends over 17 amino acids. Per germline, CDR1 SGHNT and CDR2 YENEEA. The CDR3, as DNA: TGTGCCAGCAGCAACCCAGCCGGGACTAGCGTATACAATGAGCAGTTCTTC. It is translated as CASSNPAGTSVYNEQFF.

This rearrangement joins TRBV7-8 to TRBJ1-1; 8 nucleotides agree with TRBD1. Trimming removed 6 bases from V and 6 bases from J; junction bases left unmatched: 3. This CDR3 has 12 amino acids. Looked up from germline, CDR1 is SGHVS and CDR2 is FQNEAQ. CDR3 in DNA: TGTGCCAGCAGACAACAGGGGGCTGAAGCTTTCTTT. This gives the protein CASRQQGAEAFF.

The chain has TRBV28 and TRBJ1-4; D may be TRBD1 (6 bases). This CDR3 region has 16 residues. CDR1 is MDHEN, CDR2 SYDVKM, per germline. The germline V and J ends were trimmed by 3 bases and 6 bases, with 17 bases remaining between them. Here the CDR3 DNA reads TGTGCCAGCAGTTTCCCCGGCGGGGGCGGGGATGAAAAACTGTTTTTT. Its translation: CASSFPGGGGDEKLFF. The variable domain in full, completed from reference TRBV28 and TRBJ1-4, reads DVKVTQSSRYLVKRTGEKVFLECVQDMDHENMFWYRQDPGLGLRLIYFSYDVKMKEKGDIPEGYSVSREKKERFSLILESASTNQTSMYLCASSFPGGGGDEKLFFGSGTQLSVL.

This chain joins TRBV4-3 and TRBJ1-1; D remains unclear. The CDR3 has 14 amino acids. Germline CDR1 LGHNA, CDR2 YSLEER. V shed 0 bases and J shed 8 bases, with 13 bases lying between them. CDR3 amino acids: CASSQDPAGREAFF. The CDR3 region has the DNA TGCGCCAGCAGCCAAGATCCCGCGGGAAGGGAAGCTTTCTTT.

The rearrangement joins TRBV5-1 to TRBJ1-2; no firm D call. Trimming left V 4 bases short and J 0 bases short, with 16 bases between. Looked up from germline, CDR1 is SGHRS and CDR2 is YFSETQ. The CDR3 length is 16 residues. The CDR3 DNA reads TGCGCCAGCAGCATAACGGCCGTGCGCTCTAACTATGGCTACACCTTC. Protein product: CASSITAVRSNYGYTF.

This sequence joins TRBV29-1 and TRBJ2-7; 10 bases line up with TRBD1. This CDR3 is 13 amino acids long. Unmatched junction bases numbered 5, after V lost 5 bases and J lost 4 bases. The germline CDR1 and CDR2 sequences are SQVTM and ANQGSEA. CDR3: CSVWTGGGYEQYF. The CDR3 nucleotides are TGCAGCGTTTGGACAGGGGGAGGATACGAGCAGTACTTC.

This clone was seen a few times. The V call is TRBV7-2, the J call TRBJ1-1; D is perhaps TRBD1 (6 bases). The length of the CDR3 is 15 residues. CDR1 and CDR2 from the germline V gene are SGHTA and FQGNSA. Trimming took 5 bases from V and 2 from J, leaving 15 bases between them. The CDR3 DNA follows: TGTGCCAGCAGCACTGACAAGGGGGGTAACACTGAAGCTTTCTTT. This codes for CASSTDKGGNTEAFF.

This chain uses TRBV7-2 with TRBJ1-2, with no clear D. CDR1 and CDR2 from the germline V gene are SGHTA and FQGNSA. This CDR3 has 14 residues. The V and J ends lost 1 base and 3 bases respectively, with 9 bases between them. The CDR3 DNA is TGTGCCAGCAGCTTAGTCATCAGAGACTATGGCTACACCTTC. It encodes CASSLVIRDYGYTF.

This chain joins TRBV19 and TRBJ2-1; D perhaps matches TRBD2 (6 bases). V was cut by 3 bases and J by 0 bases, with 12 bases left in between. CDR1 and CDR2 (germline): LNHDA, SQIVND (reference sequence). This CDR3 is built from 16 residues. CDR3 in DNA: TGTGCCAGTAGTATTGTGTCCGGGAGCTCCTACAATGAGCAGTTCTTC. Translating it yields CASSIVSGSSYNEQFF.

The chain couples TRBV7-2 to TRBJ1-3; possibly TRBD1 for D (5 bases). V gave up 2 bases and J gave up 1 base, with 12 bases separating them. The length of the CDR3 is 16 residues. The V gene's germline CDR1 is SGHTA and CDR2 FQGNSA. The CDR3 nucleotides are TGTGCCAGCAGCTTAATGGGGCGTTCTTCTGGAAACACCATATATTTT. As protein: CASSLMGRSSGNTIYF.

This rearrangement joins TRBV13 to TRBJ1-1; D unclear. Germline loops: CDR1 PRHDT, CDR2 FYEKMQ (reference sequence). Trimming took 0 bases from V and 12 from J, leaving 14 bases between them. The CDR3 spans 13 residues. CDR3 in amino acids: CASSLGIPAHPFF. In DNA, the CDR3 is TGTGCCAGCAGCTTAGGCATACCAGCTCATCCTTTCTTT. The complete variable domain, with remaining parts taken from reference TRBV13 and TRBJ1-1, reads AAGVIQSPRHLIKEKRETATLKCYPIPRHDTVYWYQQGPGQDPQFLISFYEKMQSDKGSIPDRFSAQQFSDYHSELNMSSLELGDSALYFCASSLGIPAHPFFGQGTRLTVV.

The rearrangement joins TRBV18 to TRBJ2-3, with 7 bases identical to TRBD1. V lost 6 bases to trimming and J lost 2 bases; unmatched junction nucleotides: 5. Germline CDR1 KGHSH, CDR2 LQKENI. The CDR3 runs to 14 residues. This chain's CDR3 is CASSSGQPTDTQYF. The CDR3 nucleotides read TGTGCCAGCTCGTCGGGACAGCCCACAGATACGCAGTATTTT.

The gene calls are TRBV7-3 and TRBJ1-2; 10 bases agree with TRBD1. V trimming: 6 bases; J trimming: 5 bases; junction bases outside the gene matches: 9. CDR3 size: 15 residues. The germline V gene has CDR1 SGHTA and CDR2 FQGTGA. CDR3 sequence: CASRLTGTGEYGYTF. For the CDR3, the DNA is TGTGCCAGCAGACTGACCGGGACAGGGGAATATGGCTACACCTTC.

The V call is TRBV7-9, the J call TRBJ1-1, with D perhaps TRBD1 (5 bases). V lost 4 bases, J lost 7 bases, and 19 bases lay in between. The germline gives CDR1 SEHNR, CDR2 FQNEAQ (reference sequence). The CDR3 loop spans 15 amino acids. This CDR3 reads CASSSTPGLAREAFF. In nucleotides, the CDR3 is TGTGCCAGCAGCTCCACCCCAGGGCTTGCGCGTGAAGCTTTCTTT.

The rearrangement links TRBV7-7 to TRBJ2-5; TRBD2 matches at 11 bases. V lost 3 bases and J lost 2; bases outside the gene matches: 2. There are 15 residues in the CDR3. Germline CDR1 and CDR2: SSHAT and FNYEAQ (reference sequence). This CDR3 is CASSFGTSGQETQYF. The CDR3 bases are TGTGCCAGCAGCTTTGGGACTAGCGGTCAAGAGACCCAGTACTTC.

The J gene is TRBJ2-3, the V gene TRBV5-1; 9 positions agree with TRBD2. The V gene's germline CDR1 is SGHRS and CDR2 YFSETQ. With 2 bases clipped from V and 0 bases from J, the junction kept 1 base outside the gene matches. This CDR3 spans 15 amino acids. The CDR3 DNA follows: TGCGCCAGCAGCTTAACTAGCGGGAGCACAGATACGCAGTATTTT. Translated: CASSLTSGSTDTQYF.

This clone was recorded once. The rearrangement links TRBV19 to TRBJ2-5; 8 bases are shared with TRBD1. The CDR3 consists of 14 residues. Losses at the gene ends were 5 bases for V and 1 base for J; bases not matched to a gene: 3. Germline CDR1 is LNHDA and CDR2 is SQIVND (reference sequence). The CDR3 DNA reads TGTGCCAGTAGTGAGGGACAGGCCCAAGAGACCCAGTACTTC. Translation gives CASSEGQAQETQYF. Filled out from reference TRBV19 and TRBJ2-5, the complete variable domain reads DGGITQSPKYLFRKEGQNVTLSCEQNLNHDAMYWYRQDPGQGLRLIYYSQIVNDFQKGDIAEGYSVSREKKESFPLTVTSAQKNPTAFYLCASSEGQAQETQYFGPGTRLLVL.

The chain is built from TRBV4-2 and TRBJ2-7, with 8 bases identical to TRBD2. V lost 0 bases to trimming and J lost 2 bases; unmatched junction nucleotides: 6. This CDR3 is built from 16 residues. Germline V lookup: CDR1 LGHNA, CDR2 YNFKEQ. This chain's CDR3 is CASSQDSSGSTYEQYF. The CDR3 bases are TGTGCCAGCAGCCAAGATTCCAGCGGGAGCACCTACGAGCAGTACTTC.

This chain links TRBV6-5 with TRBJ1-1; the D is unclear. The CDR3 contains 13 residues. Trimming shortened V by 5 bases and J by 1 base, and 8 bases separated the two germline ends. In germline, CDR1 is MNHEY, CDR2 SVGAGI. In nucleotides, the CDR3 is TGTGCCAGCAGTCAACGAGGGAACACTGAAGCTTTCTTT. Protein sequence: CASSQRGNTEAFF.

The chain recombines TRBV5-8 with TRBJ1-5; no definite D call. The germline V and J ends were trimmed by 2 bases and 1 base, with 7 bases remaining between them. The CDR3 totals 14 residues. Germline V CDR1 and CDR2: SGHTS, YDEGEE. This CDR3 is CASSFRGSNQPQHF. In nucleotides, the CDR3 is TGTGCCAGCAGCTTTAGAGGGAGCAATCAGCCCCAGCATTTT.

About this clone itself: The junction departs from germline at one end; a sequencing error may be responsible. The rearrangement links TRBV18 to TRBJ2-1, with unresolved D. The germline gives CDR1 KGHSH, CDR2 LQKENI. This CDR3 is 11 amino acids long. The CDR3, as DNA: TGTGCCAGCTCACCAGAGGCGTATGTCCTCTTC. Its translation is CASSPEAYVLF.

This clone has just a few counts. The rearrangement uses TRBV21-1 and TRBJ1-2; no check of the table's D call, TRBD1, against the DNA was made. TRBV21-1 is a pseudogene segment. This CDR3 contains 13 residues. CDR3 loop: CASSKVSNYGYTF. The CDR3 DNA sequence: TGTGCCAGCAGCAAAGTCAGTAACTATGGCTACACCTTC.

The rearrangement links TRBV10-3 to TRBJ1-5, with D tentatively TRBD1 (6 bases). The CDR3 runs to 13 residues. CDR1 ENHRY and CDR2 SYGVKD come from the germline V gene. V lost 8 bases and J lost 5, with 13 bases in between. The CDR3: CAISTGLDQPQHF. The CDR3 DNA reads as TGTGCCATCTCAACAGGGTTGGATCAGCCCCAGCATTTT.

This sequence joins TRBV2 and TRBJ2-7; no firm D call. Germline V gene sequence: CDR1 SNHLY, CDR2 FYNNEI. The CDR3 is 14 residues long. V lost 4 bases to trimming and J lost 3 bases, with 13 bases between them. CDR3 in DNA: TGTGCCAGCAGTGTTGCTCGGGTTGGCTACGAGCAGTACTTC. This gives the protein CASSVARVGYEQYF.

V is TRBV30 and J is TRBJ1-5, with no clear D. Germline V CDR1 and CDR2: GTSNPN, SVGIG (reference sequence). The V gene lost 0 bases and the J gene lost 7 bases, with 7 bases spanning the gap. The CDR3 totals 12 residues. The CDR3 region has the DNA TGTGCCTGGAGTGTACCCCGACAGCCCCAGCATTTT. Its protein is CAWSVPRQPQHF.

The chain recombines TRBV5-1 with TRBJ2-1; D ambiguous. V was pared by 5 bases and J by 7 bases, with 16 bases between. The CDR3 totals 14 residues. CDR1 SGHRS and CDR2 YFSETQ come from the germline V gene. CDR3 DNA: TGCGCCAGCAGGCCCGGCCTTACACGGAATGAGCAGTTCTTC. It encodes CASRPGLTRNEQFF.

V and J are TRBV28 and TRBJ1-2; D gene ambiguous. This CDR3 has 16 residues. Looked up from germline, CDR1 is MDHEN and CDR2 is SYDVKM. V was pared by 6 bases and J by 1 base, with 18 bases between. The CDR3 coding sequence is TGTGCCAGCAGCCCCTATAGTCCCCTTCTTAACTATGGCTACACCTTC. Its translation is CASSPYSPLLNYGYTF.

This chain joins TRBV30 and TRBJ1-1; no definite D call. Germline-derived CDR1 and CDR2 are GTSNPN and SVGIG (reference sequence). This CDR3 spans 13 amino acids. V was pared by 3 bases and J by 2 bases, with 10 bases between. The CDR3 sequence: CAWSEGHNTEAFF. As DNA, the CDR3 is TGTGCCTGGAGCGAAGGTCACAACACTGAAGCTTTCTTT.